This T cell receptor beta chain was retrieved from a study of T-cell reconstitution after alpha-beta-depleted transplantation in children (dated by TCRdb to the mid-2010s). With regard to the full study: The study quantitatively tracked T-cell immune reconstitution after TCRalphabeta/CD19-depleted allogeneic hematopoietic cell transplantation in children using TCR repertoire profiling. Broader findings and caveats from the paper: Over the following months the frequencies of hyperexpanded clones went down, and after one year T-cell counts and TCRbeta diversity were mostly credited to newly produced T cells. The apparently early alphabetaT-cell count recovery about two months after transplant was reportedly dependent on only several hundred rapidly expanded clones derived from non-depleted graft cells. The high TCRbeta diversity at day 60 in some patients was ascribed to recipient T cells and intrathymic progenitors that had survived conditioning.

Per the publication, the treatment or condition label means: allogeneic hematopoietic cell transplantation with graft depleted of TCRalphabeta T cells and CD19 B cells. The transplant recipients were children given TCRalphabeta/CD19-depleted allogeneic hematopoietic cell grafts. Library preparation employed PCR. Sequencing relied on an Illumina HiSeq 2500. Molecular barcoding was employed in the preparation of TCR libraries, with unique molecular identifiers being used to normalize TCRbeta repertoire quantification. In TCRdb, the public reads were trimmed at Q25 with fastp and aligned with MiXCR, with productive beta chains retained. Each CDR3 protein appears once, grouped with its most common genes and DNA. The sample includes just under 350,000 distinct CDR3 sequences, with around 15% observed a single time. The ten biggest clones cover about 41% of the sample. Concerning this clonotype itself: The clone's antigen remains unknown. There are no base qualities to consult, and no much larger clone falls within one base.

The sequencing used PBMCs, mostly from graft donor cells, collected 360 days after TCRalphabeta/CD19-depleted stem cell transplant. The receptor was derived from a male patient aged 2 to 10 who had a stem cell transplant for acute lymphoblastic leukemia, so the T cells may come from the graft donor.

The DNA sequence is given as TGTGCCAGCAGTTCCCGGGAGTCCTTTGACACTGAAGCTTTCTTT. It is translated as CASSSRESFDTEAFF. The V gene is TRBV6-7 and the J gene is TRBJ1-1; the D gene is not confidently resolved. TRBV6-7 is designated an ORF whose function remains uncertain. Its CDR3 holds 15 amino acids, cysteine through phenylalanine. The entry retains the CDR3 DNA only, 45 bases that are in frame from base 1. V loses 4 bases, J loses 3 bases, and the germline ends lie 15 bases apart.